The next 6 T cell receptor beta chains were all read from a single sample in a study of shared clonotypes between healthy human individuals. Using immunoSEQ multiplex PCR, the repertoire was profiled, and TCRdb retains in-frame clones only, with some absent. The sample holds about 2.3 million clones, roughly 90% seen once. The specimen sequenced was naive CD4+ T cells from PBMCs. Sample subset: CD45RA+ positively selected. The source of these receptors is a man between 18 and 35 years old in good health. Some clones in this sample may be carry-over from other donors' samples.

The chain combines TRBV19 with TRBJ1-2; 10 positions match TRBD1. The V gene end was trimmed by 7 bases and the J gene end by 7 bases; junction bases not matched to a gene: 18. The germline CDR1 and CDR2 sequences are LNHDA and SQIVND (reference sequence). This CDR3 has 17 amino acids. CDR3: CASTTPGQGTRRGGYTF. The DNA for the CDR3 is TGTGCCAGTACCACCCCGGGACAGGGGACCCGACGGGGTGGCTACACCTTC.

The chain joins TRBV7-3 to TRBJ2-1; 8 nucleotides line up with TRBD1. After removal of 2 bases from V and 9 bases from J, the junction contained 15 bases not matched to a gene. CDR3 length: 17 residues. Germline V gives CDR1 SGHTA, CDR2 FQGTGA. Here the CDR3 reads CASSLGFQGAANSEQFF. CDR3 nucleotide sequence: TGTGCCAGCAGCTTAGGTTTCCAGGGGGCGGCAAACAGTGAGCAGTTCTTC.

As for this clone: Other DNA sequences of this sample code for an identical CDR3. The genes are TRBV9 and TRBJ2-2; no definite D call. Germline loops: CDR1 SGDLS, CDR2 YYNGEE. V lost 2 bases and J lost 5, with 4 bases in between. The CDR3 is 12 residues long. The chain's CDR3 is CASSVSTGELFF. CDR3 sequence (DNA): TGTGCCAGCAGCGTCTCTACCGGGGAGCTGTTTTTT. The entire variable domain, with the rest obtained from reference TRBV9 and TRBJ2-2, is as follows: DSGVTQTPKHLITATGQRVTLRCSPRSGDLSVYWYQQSLDQGLQFLIQYYNGEERAKGNILERFSAQQFPDLHSELNLSSLELGDSALYFCASSVSTGELFFGEGSRLTVL.

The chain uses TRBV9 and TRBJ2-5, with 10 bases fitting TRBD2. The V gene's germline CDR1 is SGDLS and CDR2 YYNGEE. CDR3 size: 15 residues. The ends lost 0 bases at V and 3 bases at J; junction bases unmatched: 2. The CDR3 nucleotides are TGTGCCAGCAGCGTAGCTGGGACTAGCGAAGAGACCCAGTACTTC. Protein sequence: CASSVAGTSEETQYF.

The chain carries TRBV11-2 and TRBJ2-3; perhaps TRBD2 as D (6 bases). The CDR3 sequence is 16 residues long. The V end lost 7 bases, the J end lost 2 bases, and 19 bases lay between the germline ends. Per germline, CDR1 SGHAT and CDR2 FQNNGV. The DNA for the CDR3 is TGTGCCAGCAACCTCGGGTGGGGACTCATCACAGATACGCAGTATTTT. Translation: CASNLGWGLITDTQYF.

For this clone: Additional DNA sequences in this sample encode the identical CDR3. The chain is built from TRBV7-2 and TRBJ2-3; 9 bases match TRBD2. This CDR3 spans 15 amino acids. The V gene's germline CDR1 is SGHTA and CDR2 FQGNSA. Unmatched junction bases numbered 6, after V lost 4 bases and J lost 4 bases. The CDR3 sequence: CASSSLAGVADTQYF. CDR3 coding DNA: TGTGCCAGCAGCTCGTTAGCGGGAGTCGCAGATACGCAGTATTTT.